This T cell receptor beta chain originates from a study of cytomegalovirus exposure and HLA in healthy donors. General observations from the study: Overall, around 150 TCR beta chains were annotated as cytomegalovirus-associated.

This clone has only one observation. Antigen specificity is unknown. This PCR relied on a set of 60 Vbeta primers and 13 Jbeta primers. Libraries were prepared by immunoSEQ multiplex PCR; TCRdb keeps only in-frame clonotypes and omits some of them. The sample includes just over 150,000 clones, approximately 81% of them seen just once. At the time of sampling, donors were nominally healthy, though unrecorded immune exposures were likely. This receptor was taken from a man aged 18-30 years in good health and CMV-seropositive. The sequencing input was PBMCs.

The chain's CDR3 is CASSQDGAGTLQETQYF. CDR3 DNA: TGCGCCAGCAGCCAAGACGGAGCGGGGACCTTACAAGAGACCCAGTACTTC. The gene calls are TRBV4-3 and TRBJ2-5; 7 bases match TRBD2. The CDR3 spans 17 residues. Trimming at V came to 0 bases and at J to 2 bases, leaving 9 bases not matched to a gene. CDR1 is LGHNA and CDR2 is YSLEER in the germline V gene.